Listed here are 28 T cell receptor beta chains from one sample, sequenced in a study of CD8 T cells in ankylosing spondylitis. MiXCR, applied by TCRdb to the 5' RACE reads, yields one record per CDR3 protein. Among 200,000 to 300,000 distinct CDR3 sequences listed, roughly a quarter were seen once. Sequencing input: blood, either unsorted or a sorted T cell fraction (not recorded which). All receptors derive from a male donor with ankylosing spondylitis or in good health (not recorded which).

The V gene is TRBV5-1, the J gene TRBJ2-5; a weak D match, TRBD2 (5 bases). CDR3 length: 15 amino acids. V was trimmed by 4 bases and J by 2 bases, leaving 15 bases between them. CDR1 SGHRS and CDR2 YFSETQ come from the germline V gene. CDR3 sequence reads: CASSGSGRTQETQYF. The CDR3 DNA follows: TGCGCCAGCAGCGGCTCCGGTAGGACTCAAGAGACCCAGTACTTC.

This clonotype was found many times. The CDR3 DNA follows: TGCAGTGCTAGAGTGGGGACTACAGTAGAGACCCAGTACTTC. Amino acids: CSARVGTTVETQYF. The chain joins TRBV20-1 to TRBJ2-5, with 7 positions matching TRBD2. CDR3 length: 14 amino acids. The junction had 6 bases not matched to a gene; V was cut back by 1 base and J by 4 bases. The germline V gene encodes CDR1 DFQATT and CDR2 SNEGSKA (reference sequence).

The V call is TRBV5-4, the J call TRBJ2-7, with D possibly matching TRBD1 (5 bases). The CDR3 totals 15 residues. V was shortened by 0 bases and J by 6 bases, with 16 bases between the two germline ends. CDR1 is SGHNT, CDR2 YYREEE, per germline (reference sequence). This CDR3 reads CASSLDRGRAAEQYF. CDR3 DNA: TGTGCCAGCAGCTTGGATCGTGGCAGGGCGGCCGAGCAGTACTTC.

The CDR3 region is CSGRTSTGGNLAGANVLTF. In DNA form, the CDR3 reads TGCAGTGGCCGTACATCGACAGGGGGGAACTTGGCTGGGGCCAACGTCCTGACTTTC. The chain employs TRBV20-1 and TRBJ2-6; 9 bases are a match to TRBD1. Germline V lookup: CDR1 DFQATT, CDR2 SNEGSKA (reference sequence). CDR3 length equals 19 residues. With V trimmed by 7 bases and J by 2 bases, 18 bases remained unmatched.

With respect to this clonotype: A read error is possible here, since a much larger clone lies one base away. The CDR3 sequence: CTVPGSGTDTQYF. CDR3 bases: TGCACCGTCCCCGGGAGTGGGACAGATACGCAGTATTTT. This chain connects TRBV20-1 to TRBJ2-3; D is possibly TRBD2 (6 bases). Germline CDR1 DFQATT, CDR2 SNEGSKA (reference sequence). The CDR3 length is 13 residues.

Concerning this clonotype itself: This may come from a read error, since a much larger clone is one base off. The chain is built from TRBV20-1 and TRBJ1-5, with D hard to call. The CDR3 contains 14 residues. Germline V gene sequence: CDR1 DFQATT, CDR2 SNEGSKA (reference sequence). In nucleotides, the CDR3 is TGCAGTGCTAGGGTCCCGGGCGACGGTCAGCCCCAGCGTTTT. It yields the protein CSARVPGDGQPQRF.

This clonotype came up a few times. The chain recombines TRBV20-1 with TRBJ1-2, with D uncertain. V gave up 6 bases and J gave up 5 bases, with 16 bases separating them. The length of the CDR3 is 13 residues. Germline loops: CDR1 DFQATT, CDR2 SNEGSKA (reference sequence). In nucleotides, the CDR3 is TGCAGTGCCCCGGGCCTTATGTGGTATGGCTACACCTTC. It encodes CSAPGLMWYGYTF.

The chain has TRBV2 and TRBJ2-1; TRBD1 or TRBD2 may be the D gene (5 bases each). The CDR3 spans 12 residues. CDR1 and CDR2 from the germline V gene are SNHLY and FYNNEI. As DNA, the CDR3 is TGTGGTAATAGCAGAGGGGCAGGTGAGCAGTTCTTC. Translating gives CGNSRGAGEQFF.

This clonotype was seen repeatedly, ten times or more. The chain couples TRBV12-3 or TRBV12-4 to TRBJ2-2; perhaps TRBD1 as D (7 bases). Trimming took off 6 bases at V and 0 bases at J, with 11 bases between the two ends. The CDR3 runs 15 residues. For the CDR3, the DNA is TGTGCCAGCAGGCCAGGGGGGTCGAACACCGGGGAGCTGTTTTTT. Its protein is CASRPGGSNTGELFF.

The rearrangement uses TRBV20-1 and TRBJ1-1; no reliable D call. V lost 3 bases to trimming and J lost 3 bases, with 5 bases between them. The CDR3 runs to 11 residues. Per germline, CDR1 DFQATT and CDR2 SNEGSKA (reference sequence). CDR3 residues: CSASHDTEAFF. The DNA for the CDR3 is TGCAGTGCTAGCCACGACACTGAAGCTTTCTTT.

The chain combines TRBV20-1 with TRBJ2-3; the match to TRBD2 covers 10 bases. Trimming at V came to 3 bases and at J to 2 bases, leaving 5 bases not matched to a gene. The germline gives CDR1 DFQATT, CDR2 SNEGSKA (reference sequence). The CDR3 is 15 amino acids. CDR3: CSASLAGGHTDTQYF. CDR3 in DNA: TGCAGTGCTAGCTTAGCGGGGGGCCACACAGATACGCAGTATTTT.

The rearrangement links TRBV24-1 to TRBJ2-1; TRBD2 matches 8 bases. The V segment lost 7 bases and the J segment 8 bases; nucleotides outside the gene matches: 6. Germline V gene lookup returns CDR1 KGHDR and CDR2 SFDVKD. This CDR3 is built from 13 residues. CDR3 in amino acids: CATSRGGLDEQFF. The CDR3, as DNA: TGTGCCACCAGCCGGGGGGGCCTCGATGAGCAGTTCTTC.

This clonotype was observed at least ten times. This chain links TRBV7-3 with TRBJ2-7; the D gene is possibly TRBD2 (7 bases). The V gene lost 2 bases and the J gene lost 5 bases, with 16 bases spanning the gap. The CDR3 runs 15 residues. The germline V gene has CDR1 SGHTA and CDR2 FQGTGA. The CDR3 protein is CASSLSGGGPHEQYF. The CDR3 bases are TGTGCCAGCAGCTTATCTGGCGGGGGCCCGCACGAGCAGTACTTC. Based on the CDR3 plus reference TRBV7-3 and TRBJ2-7, the full variable domain is GAGVSQTPSNKVTEKGKYVELRCDPISGHTALYWYRQSLGQGPEFLIYFQGTGAADDSGLPNDRFFAVRPEGSVSTLKIQRTERGDSAVYLCASSLSGGGPHEQYFGPGTRLTVT.

J is TRBJ2-7 and V is TRBV20-1; a possible D gene is TRBD1 (6 bases). Trimming removed 5 bases at V and 3 bases at J, with 14 bases between. This CDR3 comprises 13 residues. Germline assignment: CDR1 DFQATT and CDR2 SNEGSKA (reference sequence). The CDR3 region has the DNA TGCAGTGCTCCCAGGGGATCCCTCTACGAGCAGTACTTC. The encoded protein is CSAPRGSLYEQYF.

In this sample, this clonotype turned up a few times. The chain combines TRBV2 with TRBJ2-7, with 15 nucleotides matching TRBD2. Losses at the gene ends were 2 bases for V and 6 bases for J; bases not matched to a gene: 5. Germline V lookup: CDR1 SNHLY, CDR2 FYNNEI. There are 16 residues in the CDR3. For the CDR3, the DNA is TGTGCCAGCAGTGAATGGACTAGCGGGGGGGCCGCCGAGCAGTACTTC. This encodes CASSEWTSGGAAEQYF.

This clonotype was counted at least ten times. V gene TRBV15 combines with J gene TRBJ2-2; D remains unclear. Trimming cost V 3 bases and J 6 bases, with 5 bases left between them. CDR3 length: 12 residues. Germline V gives CDR1 LNHNV, CDR2 YYDKDF (reference sequence). The CDR3 loop reads CATSRWAGELFF. DNA of the CDR3: TGTGCCACCAGCAGGTGGGCCGGGGAGCTGTTTTTT.

This clonotype was picked up many times. The V and J genes are TRBV10-3 and TRBJ2-2; possibly TRBD1 for D (6 bases). Trimming took 6 bases from V and 0 from J, leaving 8 bases between them. Per the germline V gene, CDR1 is ENHRY and CDR2 is SYGVKD. The CDR3 length is 14 residues. Written as DNA, the CDR3 is TGTGCCATCAGGTGGACAGCGAACACCGGGGAGCTGTTTTTT. The encoded protein is CAIRWTANTGELFF.

The table lists this clonotype with a few counts. The gene calls are TRBV12-3 or TRBV12-4 and TRBJ2-1; TRBD2 matches at 9 bases. The CDR3 is made up of 16 amino acids. J lost 5 bases, V lost 6 bases, and 11 bases had no gene match. CDR3 sequence: CASSDRKRGDNNEQFF. The CDR3 nucleotides are TGTGCCAGCAGCGATAGGAAGCGGGGGGACAACAATGAGCAGTTCTTC.

This clonotype was counted many times. In DNA form, the CDR3 reads TGTGCCAGCAGCCAAACTAGGCTTGCAGAGACCCAGTACTTC. It translates to CASSQTRLAETQYF. The V and J genes are TRBV6-2 or TRBV6-3 and TRBJ2-5; D may be TRBD2 (5 bases). Germline V gene data show CDR1 as MNHEY and CDR2 as SVGEGT. Trimming took off 6 bases at V and 4 bases at J, with 15 bases between the two ends. The CDR3 totals 14 residues.

This rearrangement joins TRBV15 to TRBJ2-2, with D possibly being TRBD2 (7 bases). Germline CDR1 reads LNHNV; CDR2 reads YYDKDF (reference sequence). This CDR3 has 16 amino acids. The ends were cut back, 0 bases at V and 10 bases at J, with 18 bases in the middle. The CDR3 DNA reads TGTGCCACCAGCAGAGATGGGTTCCGCGGGGGCCAGGAGCTGTTTTTT. Translation gives CATSRDGFRGGQELFF.

The rearrangement joins TRBV6-1 to TRBJ2-7; tentative D call: TRBD1 (6 bases). The germline V gene has CDR1 MNHNS and CDR2 SASEGT. Trimming stripped 6 bases from V and 0 bases from J, with 21 bases between. The length of the CDR3 is 17 residues. The CDR3 DNA follows: TGTGCCAGCAGCCCTTTACCTGGGGGCGGCAGCTCCTACGAGCAGTACTTC. It codes for CASSPLPGGGSSYEQYF.

This clonotype was counted at least ten times. This chain links TRBV12-3 or TRBV12-4 with TRBJ2-3; D is possibly TRBD2 (6 bases). With 6 bases removed from V and 2 bases from J, the gap between germline ends came to 12 bases. CDR3 length: 14 residues. The CDR3 loop is CASSYGTHTDTQYF. Here the CDR3 DNA reads TGTGCCAGCAGCTACGGGACTCACACAGATACGCAGTATTTT.

The chain employs TRBV20-1 and TRBJ2-3; TRBD2 agrees at 12 bases. V lost 5 bases to trimming and J lost 8 bases; unmatched junction nucleotides: 8. This CDR3 has 14 amino acids. CDR1 and CDR2 from the germline V gene are DFQATT and SNEGSKA (reference sequence). The CDR3 bases are TGCAGTGCTCGTCTAGCGGGGGGGCCTGGTACGCAGTATTTT. This codes for CSARLAGGPGTQYF.

This clonotype was counted only a few times. The CDR3 sequence: CSVELEGGQGTYNEQFF. CDR3 DNA sequence: TGCAGCGTTGAGCTCGAGGGGGGACAGGGGACATACAATGAGCAGTTCTTC. The rearrangement joins TRBV29-1 to TRBJ2-1; 10 positions agree with TRBD1. Trimming cost V 3 bases and J 4 bases; bases outside gene matches: 12. Germline V CDR1 and CDR2: SQVTM, ANQGSEA. The CDR3 extends over 17 amino acids.

The V and J genes are TRBV6-5 and TRBJ1-2; 9 bases map to TRBD1. Germline assignment: CDR1 MNHEY and CDR2 SVGAGI. J was trimmed by 8 bases and V by 2 bases; bases with no gene match: 6. The CDR3 totals 14 residues. The CDR3 DNA reads TGTGCCAGCAGTTACACGGGACAGGGAAAAGGCTACACCTTC. Translated, it gives CASSYTGQGKGYTF.

V is TRBV6-5 and J is TRBJ2-7; TRBD2 agrees at 13 bases. The trim removed 4 bases at V and 4 bases at J, leaving 7 bases unmatched. The CDR3 covers 16 residues. CDR1 MNHEY and CDR2 SVGAGI come from the germline V gene. In DNA form, the CDR3 reads TGTGCCAGCAGTTCCGCGACTAGCGGGGGGCGGTACGAGCAGTACTTC. It translates to CASSSATSGGRYEQYF.

This chain uses TRBV20-1 with TRBJ2-5; D is unresolved. The CDR3 runs 13 residues. Germline CDR1 and CDR2: DFQATT and SNEGSKA (reference sequence). V was clipped by 7 bases and J by 3 bases, with 15 bases between them. As DNA, the CDR3 is TGCAGTGTGCCAACGGTCCATAAAGAGACCCAGTACTTC. Protein sequence: CSVPTVHKETQYF.

The chain has TRBV20-1 and TRBJ1-2; 9 bases line up with TRBD1. Trimming cost V 6 bases and J 4 bases; bases outside gene matches: 9. CDR3 length: 14 amino acids. The germline V gene encodes CDR1 DFQATT and CDR2 SNEGSKA (reference sequence). The CDR3 sequence is CSARTGGAFYGYTF. CDR3 DNA sequence: TGCAGTGCGAGAACAGGGGGCGCGTTCTATGGCTACACCTTC.